This record covers a single T cell receptor beta chain. This sample was taken from a study of response to subunit inactivated influenza vaccine. The CDR3 runs to 13 residues. Trimming pared 7 bases from V and 6 bases from J, leaving 16 bases between. The germline V gene has CDR1 MNHEY and CDR2 SVGEGT. TCRdb processed the RT-PCR reads anew with MiXCR; each CDR3 protein has one entry. Of about 540,000 distinct CDR3 sequences listed, around 25% are singletons. This sample was also put to use in a study of T cells expressing NK-cell markers. That source notes: TCR beta cDNA was generated via 5'RACE template switching incorporating UMIs. With an anti-gamma-delta TCR antibody, sorting in several experiments was kept to alpha-beta TCR T cells. The study found dominant NKG2C+ clonotypes at about 1.0-8% of CD8+ T cells in about 6 donors.

This material consisted of CD4+ T cells sorted from PBMCs, taken approximately 12 days after vaccination. The chain recombines TRBV6-2 or TRBV6-3 with TRBJ2-7; tentative D call: TRBD1 (6 bases). The TCR was taken from a man in his fifties or sixties who received an inactivated influenza vaccine. The CDR3: CASNYRVLGEQYF. CDR3 sequence (DNA): TGTGCCAGCAACTACAGGGTTCTCGGCGAGCAGTACTTC.